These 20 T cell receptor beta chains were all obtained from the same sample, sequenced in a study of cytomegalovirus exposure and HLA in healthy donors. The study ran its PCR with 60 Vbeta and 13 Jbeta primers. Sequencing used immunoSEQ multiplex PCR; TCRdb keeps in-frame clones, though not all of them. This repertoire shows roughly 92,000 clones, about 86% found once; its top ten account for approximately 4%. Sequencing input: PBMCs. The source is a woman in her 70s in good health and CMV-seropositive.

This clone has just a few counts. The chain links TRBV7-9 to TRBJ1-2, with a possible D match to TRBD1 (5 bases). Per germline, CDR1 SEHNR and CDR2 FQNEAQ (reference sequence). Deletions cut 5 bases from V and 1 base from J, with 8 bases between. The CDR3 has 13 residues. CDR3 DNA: TGTGCCAGCAGCACGACAGATAACTATGGCTACACCTTC. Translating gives CASSTTDNYGYTF.

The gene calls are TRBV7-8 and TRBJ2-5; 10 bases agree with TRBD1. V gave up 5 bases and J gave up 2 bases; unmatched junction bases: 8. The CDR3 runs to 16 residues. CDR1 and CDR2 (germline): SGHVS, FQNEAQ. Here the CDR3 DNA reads TGTGCCAGCAGCCGGTGGACAGGGGGAAATCAAGAGACCCAGTACTTC. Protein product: CASSRWTGGNQETQYF.

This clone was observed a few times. Here the CDR3 DNA reads TGTGCCAGCAGCCGGGGAGAGTACAATGAGCAGTTCTTC. Translated: CASSRGEYNEQFF. The chain links TRBV7-6 to TRBJ2-1, with D perhaps matching TRBD2 (5 bases). The V end was cut by 5 bases, the J end by 4 bases, with 9 bases between. The CDR3 length is 13 residues. Germline-derived CDR1 and CDR2 are SGHVS and FNYEAQ.

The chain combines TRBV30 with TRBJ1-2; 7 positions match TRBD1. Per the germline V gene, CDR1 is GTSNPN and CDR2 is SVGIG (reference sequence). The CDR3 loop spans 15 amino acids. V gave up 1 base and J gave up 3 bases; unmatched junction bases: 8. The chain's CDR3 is CAWSGEWDSYYGYTF. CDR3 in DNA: TGTGCCTGGAGTGGGGAGTGGGACAGTTACTATGGCTACACCTTC.

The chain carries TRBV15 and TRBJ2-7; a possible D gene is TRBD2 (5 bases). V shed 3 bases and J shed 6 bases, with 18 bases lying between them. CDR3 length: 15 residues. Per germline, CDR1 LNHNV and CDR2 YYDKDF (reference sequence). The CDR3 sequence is CATSSSLGRAGEQYF. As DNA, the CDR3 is TGTGCCACCAGCAGCTCCCTTGGAAGGGCGGGCGAGCAGTACTTC.

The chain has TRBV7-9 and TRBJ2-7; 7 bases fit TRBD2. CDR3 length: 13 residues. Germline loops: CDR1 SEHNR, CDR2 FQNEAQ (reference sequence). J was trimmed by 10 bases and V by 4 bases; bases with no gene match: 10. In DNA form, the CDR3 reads TGTGCCAGCAGCTCAAGCGGGGCTACGCGACAGTACTTC. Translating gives CASSSSGATRQYF.

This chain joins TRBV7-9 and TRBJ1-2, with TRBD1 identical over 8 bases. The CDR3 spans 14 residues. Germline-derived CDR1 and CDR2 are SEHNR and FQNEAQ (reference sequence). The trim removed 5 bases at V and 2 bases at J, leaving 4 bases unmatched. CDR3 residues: CASSPRQGNYGYTF. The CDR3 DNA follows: TGTGCCAGCAGCCCGAGACAGGGGAACTATGGCTACACCTTC. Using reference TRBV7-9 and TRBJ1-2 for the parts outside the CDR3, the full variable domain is DTGVSQNPRHKITKRGQNVTFRCDPISEHNRLYWYRQTLGQGPEFLTYFQNEAQLEKSRLLSDRFSAERPKGSFSTLEIQRTEQGDSAMYLCASSPRQGNYGYTFGSGTRLTVV.

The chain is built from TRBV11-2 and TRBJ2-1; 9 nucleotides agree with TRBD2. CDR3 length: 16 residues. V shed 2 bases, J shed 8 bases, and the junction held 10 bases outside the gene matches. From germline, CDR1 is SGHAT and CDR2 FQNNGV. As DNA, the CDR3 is TGTGCCAGCAGCTTACGACTAGCGGCGCCTGAGGATGAGCAGTTCTTC. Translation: CASSLRLAAPEDEQFF.

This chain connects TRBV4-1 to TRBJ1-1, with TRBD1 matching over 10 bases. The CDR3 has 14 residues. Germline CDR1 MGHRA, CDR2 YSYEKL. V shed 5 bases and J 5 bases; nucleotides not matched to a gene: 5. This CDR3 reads CASSLDRGETEAFF. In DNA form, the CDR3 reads TGCGCCAGCAGCTTGGACAGGGGGGAGACTGAAGCTTTCTTT.

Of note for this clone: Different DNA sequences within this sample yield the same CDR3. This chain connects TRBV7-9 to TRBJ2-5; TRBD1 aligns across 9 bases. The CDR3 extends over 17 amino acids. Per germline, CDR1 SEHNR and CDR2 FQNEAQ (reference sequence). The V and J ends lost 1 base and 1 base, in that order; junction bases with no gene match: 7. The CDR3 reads CASSLVGQGRLQETQYF. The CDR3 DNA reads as TGTGCCAGCAGCTTAGTTGGACAGGGGAGGCTCCAAGAGACCCAGTACTTC.

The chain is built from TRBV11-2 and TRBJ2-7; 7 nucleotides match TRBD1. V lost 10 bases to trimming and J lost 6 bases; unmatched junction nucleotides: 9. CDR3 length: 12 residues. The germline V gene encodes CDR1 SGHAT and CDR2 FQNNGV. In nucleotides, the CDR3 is TGTGCCACCAAGGGCAGGGGGTCCGAGCAGTACTTC. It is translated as CATKGRGSEQYF. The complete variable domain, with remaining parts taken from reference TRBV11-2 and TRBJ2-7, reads EAGVAQSPRYKIIEKRQSVAFWCNPISGHATLYWYQQILGQGPKLLIQFQNNGVVDDSQLPKDRFSAERLKGVDSTLKIQPAKLEDSAVYLCATKGRGSEQYFGPGTRLTVT.

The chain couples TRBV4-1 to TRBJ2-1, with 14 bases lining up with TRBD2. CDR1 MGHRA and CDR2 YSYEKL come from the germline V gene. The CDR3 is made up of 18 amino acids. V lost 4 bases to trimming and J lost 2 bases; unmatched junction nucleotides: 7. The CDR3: CASSRGTSGSLTYNEQFF. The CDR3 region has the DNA TGCGCCAGCAGCCGTGGGACTAGCGGGAGTCTTACCTACAATGAGCAGTTCTTC.

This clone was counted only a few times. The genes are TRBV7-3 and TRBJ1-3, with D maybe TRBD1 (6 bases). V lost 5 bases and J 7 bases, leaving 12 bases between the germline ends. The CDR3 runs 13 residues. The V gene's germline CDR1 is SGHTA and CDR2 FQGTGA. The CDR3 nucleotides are TGTGCCAGCAGCCTCATGCAGGGGAACACCATATATTTT. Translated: CASSLMQGNTIYF.

CDR3 region: CAISESLDTDTQYF. The CDR3 coding sequence is TGTGCCATCAGTGAGTCACTAGACACAGATACGCAGTATTTT. This chain joins TRBV10-3 and TRBJ2-3; D perhaps matches TRBD2 (5 bases). The CDR3 extends over 14 amino acids. The V and J ends lost 0 bases and 2 bases respectively, with 6 bases between them. Germline CDR1 and CDR2: ENHRY and SYGVKD.

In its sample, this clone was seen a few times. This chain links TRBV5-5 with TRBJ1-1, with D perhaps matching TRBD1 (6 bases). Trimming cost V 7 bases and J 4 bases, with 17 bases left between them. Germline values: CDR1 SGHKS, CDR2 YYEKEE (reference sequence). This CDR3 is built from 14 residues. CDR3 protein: CASQREGGSTEAFF. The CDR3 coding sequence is TGTGCCAGCCAACGTGAGGGGGGGTCCACTGAAGCTTTCTTT.

Here the CDR3 DNA reads TGTGCCAGCAGGTCCAGGTCTTACTCTGGGGCCAACGTCCTGACTTTC. Protein: CASRSRSYSGANVLTF. The chain joins TRBV7-2 to TRBJ2-6; D is uncertain. Trimming took off 6 bases at V and 0 bases at J, with 12 bases between the two ends. The CDR3 covers 16 residues. CDR1 SGHTA and CDR2 FQGNSA come from the germline V gene.

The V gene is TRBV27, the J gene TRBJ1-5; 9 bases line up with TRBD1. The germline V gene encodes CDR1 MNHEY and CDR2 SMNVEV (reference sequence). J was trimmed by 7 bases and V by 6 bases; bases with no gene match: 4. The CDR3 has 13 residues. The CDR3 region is CASRGQGGQPQHF. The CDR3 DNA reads TGTGCCAGCAGGGGACAGGGCGGACAGCCCCAGCATTTT.

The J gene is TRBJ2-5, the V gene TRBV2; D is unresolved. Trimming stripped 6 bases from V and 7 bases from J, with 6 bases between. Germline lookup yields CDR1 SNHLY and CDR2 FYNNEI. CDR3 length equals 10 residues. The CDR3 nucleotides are TGTGCCAGCAGAACGGGGACCCAGTACTTC. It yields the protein CASRTGTQYF.

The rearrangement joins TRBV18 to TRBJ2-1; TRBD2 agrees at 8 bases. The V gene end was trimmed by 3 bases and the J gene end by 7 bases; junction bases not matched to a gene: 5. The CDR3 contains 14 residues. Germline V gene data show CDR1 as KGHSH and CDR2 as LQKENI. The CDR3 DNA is TGTGCCAGCTCACCGGGACTAGAAGGGAATGAGCAGTTCTTC. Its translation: CASSPGLEGNEQFF. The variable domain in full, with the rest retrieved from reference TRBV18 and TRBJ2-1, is NAGVMQNPRHLVRRRGQEARLRCSPMKGHSHVYWYRQLPEEGLKFMVYLQKENIIDESGMPKERFSAEFPKEGPSILRIQQVVRGDSAAYFCASSPGLEGNEQFFGPGTRLTVL.

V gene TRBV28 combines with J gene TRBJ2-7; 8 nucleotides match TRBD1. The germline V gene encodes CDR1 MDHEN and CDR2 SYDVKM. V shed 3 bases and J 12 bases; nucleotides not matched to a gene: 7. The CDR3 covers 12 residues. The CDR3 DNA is TGTGCCAGCAGTTTGACTTGGACAGGGCGGTACTTC. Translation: CASSLTWTGRYF.